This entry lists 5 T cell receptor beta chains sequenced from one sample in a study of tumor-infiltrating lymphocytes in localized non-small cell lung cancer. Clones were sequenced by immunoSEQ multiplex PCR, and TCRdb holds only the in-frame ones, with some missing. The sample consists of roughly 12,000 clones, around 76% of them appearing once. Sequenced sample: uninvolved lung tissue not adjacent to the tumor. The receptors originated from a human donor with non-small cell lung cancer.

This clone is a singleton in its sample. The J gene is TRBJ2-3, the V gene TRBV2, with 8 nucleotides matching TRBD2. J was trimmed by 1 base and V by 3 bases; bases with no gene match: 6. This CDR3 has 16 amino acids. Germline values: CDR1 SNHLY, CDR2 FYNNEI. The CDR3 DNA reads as TGTGCCAGCAGTGACGGGGGGGCAGGGGGCACAGATACGCAGTATTTT. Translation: CASSDGGAGGTDTQYF. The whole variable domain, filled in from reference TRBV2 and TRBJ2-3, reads EPEVTQTPSHQVTQMGQEVILRCVPISNHLYFYWYRQILGQKVEFLVSFYNNEISEKSEIFDDQFSVERPDGSNFTLKIRSTKLEDSAMYFCASSDGGAGGTDTQYFGPGTRLTVL.

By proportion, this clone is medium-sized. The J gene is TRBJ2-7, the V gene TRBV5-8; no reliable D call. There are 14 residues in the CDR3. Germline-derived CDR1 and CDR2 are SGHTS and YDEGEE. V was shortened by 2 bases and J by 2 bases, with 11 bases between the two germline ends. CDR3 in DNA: TGTGCCAGCAGCTTTCAAGGGTCTCCCTACGAGCAGTACTTC. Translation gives CASSFQGSPYEQYF.

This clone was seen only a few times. CDR3 nucleotide sequence: TGTGCCAGCAGGAGGGACAACAATCAGCCCCAGCATTTT. It yields the protein CASRRDNNQPQHF. V gene TRBV2 combines with J gene TRBJ1-5; weak D call: TRBD1 (6 bases). Germline assignment: CDR1 SNHLY and CDR2 FYNNEI. V was clipped by 6 bases and J by 3 bases, with 9 bases between them. The CDR3 consists of 13 residues.

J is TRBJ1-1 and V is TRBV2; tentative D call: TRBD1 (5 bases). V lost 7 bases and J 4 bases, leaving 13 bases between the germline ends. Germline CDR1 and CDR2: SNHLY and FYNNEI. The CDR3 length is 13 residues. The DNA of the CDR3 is TGTGCCAGCACTGGGACGCGGGGCACTGAAGCTTTCTTT. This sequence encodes CASTGTRGTEAFF.

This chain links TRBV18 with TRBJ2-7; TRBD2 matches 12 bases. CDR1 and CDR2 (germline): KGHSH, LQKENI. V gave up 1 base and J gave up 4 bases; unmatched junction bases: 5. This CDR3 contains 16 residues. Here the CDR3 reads CASSPQASGRAYEQYF. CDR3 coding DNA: TGTGCCAGCTCACCACAGGCTAGCGGGAGGGCTTACGAGCAGTACTTC.